This T cell receptor beta chain is from a study of lymphopenia after photon versus proton radiotherapy. Study results and caveats: Survival link was tested only in deceased patients; proton benefit remains a possibility. Proton therapy kept repertoires fairly stable, unlike photons, which gained effector/memory cells. Post-nadir diversity loss with photons came from oligoclonal expansion, particularly CD8+ Temra cells. In patients who died, overall survival fell as post-nadir TCR diversity dropped more.

Trimming removed 2 bases from V and 4 bases from J; junction bases left unmatched: 13. From germline, CDR1 is KGHSY and CDR2 FQNENV. The CDR3 sequence is 17 residues long. Note on this clone: Its antigen is as yet unknown.

Profiled with immunoSEQ multiplex PCR; TCRdb holds only in-frame clones, not every one. The table lists 35,000 to 45,000 clones, 85% of them singletons, with under 3.5% in the top ten. The material sequenced was peripheral blood, taken from a patient treated with photon-based radiotherapy. The TCR was taken from a man in his fifties or sixties with gastric cancer. The chain links TRBV16 to TRBJ2-7, with TRBD2 identical over 8 bases. CDR3 bases: TGTGCCAGCAGCCAAACCTCGGGAGGGGCAGGCCTATACGAGCAGTACTTC. Translating gives CASSQTSGGAGLYEQYF.